These T cell receptor beta chains were read from a single sample in a study of graft-versus-host responses after intestinal transplantation. Profiling relied on immunoSEQ multiplex PCR, and the TCRdb table lists in-frame clones only, not all of them. The table has some 19,000 clones, 40% to 50% seen once. This specimen consisted of alloreactive CD8+ T cells from a mixed lymphocyte reaction culture, obtained before intestinal transplant. All receptors derive from a human patient who received an intestinal transplant. Each CDR3 is given with its conserved first and last residue. Fields, in order: V gene, J gene, CDR3 protein.

TRBV27	TRBJ2-2	CASSDLGGELFF
TRBV5-5	TRBJ1-1	CASTSGQGMNTEAFF
TRBV4-1	TRBJ2-1	CASSQGPSGVAGGSYNEQFF
TRBV7-3	TRBJ2-1	CASSPGTGPNEQFF
TRBV7-7	TRBJ2-2	CASSLGPLSARTPNTGELFF
TRBV14	TRBJ2-7	CASSPLGTLYEQYF
TRBV7-6	TRBJ2-6	CASSLARDPNSGANVLTF
TRBV30	TRBJ2-2	CAWSPYTGELFF
TRBV6-5	TRBJ2-3	CASSYGTGVDTQYF
TRBV2	TRBJ1-2	CASKGDGPYGYTF
TRBV27	TRBJ2-7	CASSLRGAIHEQYF
TRBV28	TRBJ2-7	CASSTIGTGRYEQYF
TRBV5-1	TRBJ1-2	CASSLEIMTHGYTF
TRBV7-8	TRBJ2-1	CASSLKGLAGNEQFF
TRBV6-6	TRBJ1-1	CASSYGRYNTEAFF
TRBV28	TRBJ1-5	CATGTGAGRQPQHF
TRBV7-9	TRBJ1-2	CASSLVVGYTF
TRBV5-5	TRBJ2-1	CASSSVGHLRRLYNEQFF
TRBV6-5	TRBJ2-1	CASSSEGVIPTEQFF
TRBV7-3	TRBJ1-2	CASSDGKYGYTF
TRBV7-9	TRBJ2-1	CASSAGTSLYNEQFF
TRBV6-5	TRBJ1-1	CASSPLPSGTEAFF